This T cell receptor (beta chain) was found in a study of blood T cell repertoires in COVID-19. Libraries were prepared by immunoSEQ multiplex PCR; TCRdb keeps only in-frame clonotypes and omits some of them. Of around 63,000 clones listed, approximately 80% are singletons. Germline assignment: CDR1 MGHRA and CDR2 YSYEKL. The V and J ends lost 4 bases and 8 bases respectively, with 17 bases between them. This CDR3 comprises 14 residues. The TCR originated in a man aged 55-75 years with acute or convalescent COVID-19. The chain combines TRBV4-1 with TRBJ1-2; D perhaps matches TRBD1 (6 bases). Sequencing input: peripheral blood. DNA for the CDR3: TGCGCCAGCAGCCCCACAGGCAGGGGCTGGGGCTACACCTTC. Protein sequence: CASSPTGRGWGYTF.